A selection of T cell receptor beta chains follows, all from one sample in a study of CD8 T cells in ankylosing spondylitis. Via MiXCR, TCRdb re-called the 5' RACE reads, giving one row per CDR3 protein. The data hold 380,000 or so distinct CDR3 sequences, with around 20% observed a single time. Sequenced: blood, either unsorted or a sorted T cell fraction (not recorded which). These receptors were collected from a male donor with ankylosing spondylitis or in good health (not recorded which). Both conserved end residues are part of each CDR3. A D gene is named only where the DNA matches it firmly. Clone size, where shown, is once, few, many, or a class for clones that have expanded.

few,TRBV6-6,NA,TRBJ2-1,TGTGCCAGCGGGGTTTCCTACAATGAGCAGTTCTTC,CASGVSYNEQFF
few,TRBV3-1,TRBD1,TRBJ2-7,TGTGCCAGCAGCGAACAGGGGGCCTCCTACGAGCAGTACTTC,CASSEQGASYEQYF
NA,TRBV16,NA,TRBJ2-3,TGTGCCAGCAGCCCCCCCGGAAGAGCGGGCACAGATACGCAGTATTTT,CASSPPGRAGTDTQYF
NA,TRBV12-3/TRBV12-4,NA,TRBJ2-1,TGTGCCAGCAGCCGCGCAGTGCTCCCCTACAATGAGCAGTTCTTC,CASSRAVLPYNEQFF
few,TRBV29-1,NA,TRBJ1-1,TGCAGCGTTGTCGGGACTATGAACACTGAAGCTTTCTTT,CSVVGTMNTEAFF
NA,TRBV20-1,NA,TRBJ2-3,TGCAGTGCTATCCCCGACGAGCCCGGTCCTCCCACAGATACGCAGTATTTT,CSAIPDEPGPPTDTQYF
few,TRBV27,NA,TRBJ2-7,TGTGCCAGCAGTCCACGGACGGAGGCCTACGAGCAGTACTTC,CASSPRTEAYEQYF
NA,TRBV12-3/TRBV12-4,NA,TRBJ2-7,TGTGCCTGCAGTTCCCTACAGGGTGGGCTTTCCATGCCGTACGAGCAGTACTTC,CACSSLQGGLSMPYEQYF
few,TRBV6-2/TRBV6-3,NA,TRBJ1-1,TGTGCCAGCAGTCCACTCGATGATACGACAAACCTGAACACTGAAGCTTTCTTT,CASSPLDDTTNLNTEAFF
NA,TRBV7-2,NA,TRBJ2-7,TGTGCCAGCAGATTGGCCCCAGCCGAGCAGTACTTC,CASRLAPAEQYF
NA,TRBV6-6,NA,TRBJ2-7,TGTGCCAGCAGCGAGACCTCCTGGGAGCAGTACTTC,CASSETSWEQYF